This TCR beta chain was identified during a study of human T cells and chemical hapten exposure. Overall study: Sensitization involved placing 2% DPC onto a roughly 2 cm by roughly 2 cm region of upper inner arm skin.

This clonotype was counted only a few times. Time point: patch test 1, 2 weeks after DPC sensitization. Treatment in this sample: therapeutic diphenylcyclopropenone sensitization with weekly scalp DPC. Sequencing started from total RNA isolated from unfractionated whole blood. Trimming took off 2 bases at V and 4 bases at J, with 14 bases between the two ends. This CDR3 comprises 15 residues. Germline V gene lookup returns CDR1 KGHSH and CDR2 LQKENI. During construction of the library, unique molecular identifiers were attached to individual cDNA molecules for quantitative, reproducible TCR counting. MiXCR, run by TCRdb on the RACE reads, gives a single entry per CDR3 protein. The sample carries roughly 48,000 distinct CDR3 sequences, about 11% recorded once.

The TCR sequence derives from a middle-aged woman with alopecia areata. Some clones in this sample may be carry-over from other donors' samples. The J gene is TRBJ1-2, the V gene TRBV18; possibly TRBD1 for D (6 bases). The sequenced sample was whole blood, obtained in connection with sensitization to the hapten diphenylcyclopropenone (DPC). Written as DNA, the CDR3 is TGTGCCAGCTCACCATCCGGACAGTTTCCCTATGGCTACACCTTC. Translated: CASSPSGQFPYGYTF.